This T cell receptor beta chain derives from a study of CD8+ T cells in alopecia areata. Study background: Treated patients were scored for severity by percent of scalp affected.

For this clone: Antigen unknown.

Treatment noted: oral pan-JAK inhibitor, 5-10 mg twice daily. Peripheral blood and lesional scalp punch biopsies came from alopecia areata patients. Notes on the study in general: Scalp clonality and expanded CD8+ clones among the top 100 showed significant decreases with tofacitinib.

Extraction of RNA preceded its reverse transcription into cDNA, which served as the sequencing template. Assay: immunoSEQ multiplex PCR; the TCRdb copy retains only in-frame clones and omits some. Of approximately 7,400 clones listed, 60% to 75% are singletons. Germline CDR1 reads SGHVS; CDR2 reads FNYEAQ. V lost 4 bases, J lost 2 bases, and 11 bases lay in between. This CDR3 comprises 14 residues. The V call is TRBV7-6, the J call TRBJ2-5; D not resolved. Sequencing was performed on skin, taken at week 4, from a patient treated with tofacitinib. This clonotype was obtained from a human donor with alopecia areata. This CDR3 reads CASSYRPDQETQYF. CDR3 bases: TGTGCCAGCAGCTACCGACCCGATCAAGAGACCCAGTACTTC.